This TCR beta chain was recorded in a study of cytomegalovirus exposure and HLA in healthy donors. About the research overall: Early released data had around 88 million unique TCRs, all coming from HLA-typed donors.

Overall study results and limits: Among the CMV-associated chains, a few were confirmed in vitro as specific for CMV antigens. Upon later analysis, HLA-associated TCR beta chains proved more clonally expanded than other, equally common chains.

About this clone itself: Its antigen is undetermined.

The V gene lost 5 bases and the J gene lost 4 bases, with 11 bases spanning the gap. Germline V gene lookup returns CDR1 SGHNT and CDR2 YENEEA. The CDR3 has 14 residues. Primers included in the PCR were 60 Vbeta and 13 Jbeta primers. Sequencing was performed with immunoSEQ multiplex PCR; in TCRdb, only in-frame clones are kept and a portion is missing. The data contain approximately 170,000 clones, 80% to 90% of them seen just once; the ten biggest clones take up about 0.82%. This sequence joins TRBV11-3 and TRBJ2-2, with a tentative D call TRBD2 (6 bases). Sequencing was done on a sample of PBMCs. This clonotype was sampled from a woman between 18 and 29 years old in good health and CMV-seronegative. The CDR3 protein is CASSIRRGTGELFF. CDR3 bases: TGTGCCAGCAGCATTCGGAGGGGCACCGGGGAGCTGTTTTTT.